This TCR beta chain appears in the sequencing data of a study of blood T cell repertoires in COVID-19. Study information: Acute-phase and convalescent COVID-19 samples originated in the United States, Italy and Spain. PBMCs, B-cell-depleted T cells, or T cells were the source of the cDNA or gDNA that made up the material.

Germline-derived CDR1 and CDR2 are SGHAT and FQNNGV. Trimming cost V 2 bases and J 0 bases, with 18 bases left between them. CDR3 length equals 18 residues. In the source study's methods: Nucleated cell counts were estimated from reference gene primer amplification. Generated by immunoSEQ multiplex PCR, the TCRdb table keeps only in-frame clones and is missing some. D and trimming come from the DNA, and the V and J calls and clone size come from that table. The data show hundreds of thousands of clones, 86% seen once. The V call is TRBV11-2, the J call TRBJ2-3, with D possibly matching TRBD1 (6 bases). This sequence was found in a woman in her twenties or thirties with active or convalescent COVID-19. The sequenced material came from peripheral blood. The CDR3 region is CASSLFAAVGHSTDTQYF. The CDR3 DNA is TGTGCCAGCAGCTTATTTGCGGCAGTGGGACACAGCACAGATACGCAGTATTTT. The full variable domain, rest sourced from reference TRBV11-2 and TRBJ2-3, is EAGVAQSPRYKIIEKRQSVAFWCNPISGHATLYWYQQILGQGPKLLIQFQNNGVVDDSQLPKDRFSAERLKGVDSTLKIQPAKLEDSAVYLCASSLFAAVGHSTDTQYFGPGTRLTVL.